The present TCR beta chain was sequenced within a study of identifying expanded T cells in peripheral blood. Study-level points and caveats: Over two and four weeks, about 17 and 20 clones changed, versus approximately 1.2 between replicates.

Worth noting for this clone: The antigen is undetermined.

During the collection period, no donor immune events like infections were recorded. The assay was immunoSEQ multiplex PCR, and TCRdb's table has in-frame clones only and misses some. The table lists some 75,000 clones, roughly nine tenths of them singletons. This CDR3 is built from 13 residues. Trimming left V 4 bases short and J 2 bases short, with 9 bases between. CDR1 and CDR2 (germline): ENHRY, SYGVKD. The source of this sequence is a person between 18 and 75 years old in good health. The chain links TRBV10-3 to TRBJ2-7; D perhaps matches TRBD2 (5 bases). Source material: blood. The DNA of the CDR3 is TGTGCCATCAGTGGAGGGAGCGCCTACGAGCAGTACTTC. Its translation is CAISGGSAYEQYF.